The 30 T cell receptor beta chains in this list originate from one sample, sequenced in a study of shared clonotypes between healthy human individuals (TCRdb year 2020). The library was produced with the immunoSEQ multiplex PCR assay. TCRdb provides this immuneACCESS table in a form limited to in-frame rearrangements. Some clones are lacking; in checked studies, under half of them reflect an unresolved V gene, and why the rest are absent is not known. For this sample the table gives over 2 million clones, of which less than 95% were detected only once. Of the sample, 0.37% is held by the ten largest clones. Sequencing used naive CD4+ T cells from PBMCs. Read against the paper, the sample's cell subset or site label means: CD45RA+ positively selected. These receptors were taken from a man younger than 30 in good health. Some clones in this sample may be carry-over from other donors' samples.

This sequence joins TRBV5-1 and TRBJ1-1, with 8 bases that match TRBD1. CDR1 and CDR2 (germline): SGHRS, YFSETQ. J was trimmed by 6 bases and V by 3 bases; bases with no gene match: 7. The CDR3 spans 14 residues. CDR3 nucleotides: TGCGCCAGCAGCTCCCGGGACAGGTTTTCTGAAGCTTTCTTT. Its translation is CASSSRDRFSEAFF.

As for this clone: Other DNA sequences from this sample encode an identical CDR3 as well. This rearrangement joins TRBV28 to TRBJ1-5; TRBD1 agrees at 7 bases. Trimming removed 6 bases from V and 4 bases from J; junction bases left unmatched: 9. This CDR3 spans 15 amino acids. The germline V gene has CDR1 MDHEN and CDR2 SYDVKM. The CDR3 protein is CASSPGQLGNQPQHF. The CDR3 region has the DNA TGTGCCAGCAGCCCGGGACAGTTGGGGAATCAGCCCCAGCATTTT.

CDR3 DNA sequence: TGTGCCAGCAGCTTAACGTTTAGCGGGAGAGGGAGAAGCAATGAGCAGTTCTTC. The encoded protein is CASSLTFSGRGRSNEQFF. The chain employs TRBV7-3 and TRBJ2-1; 9 nucleotides match TRBD2. V was clipped by 0 bases and J by 6 bases; unmatched bases: 12. This CDR3 has 18 residues. In germline, CDR1 is SGHTA, CDR2 FQGTGA. Variable domain in full (rest from reference TRBV7-3 and TRBJ2-1): GAGVSQTPSNKVTEKGKYVELRCDPISGHTALYWYRQSLGQGPEFLIYFQGTGAADDSGLPNDRFFAVRPEGSVSTLKIQRTERGDSAVYLCASSLTFSGRGRSNEQFFGPGTRLTVL.

This rearrangement joins TRBV11-2 to TRBJ2-3; 12 bases fit TRBD2. Germline V CDR1 and CDR2: SGHAT, FQNNGV. This CDR3 is 17 amino acids long. V gave up 2 bases and J gave up 3 bases; unmatched junction bases: 6. CDR3 DNA: TGTGCCAGCAGCTTACCCCGACTAGCGGGAGTGACAGATACGCAGTATTTT. It is translated as CASSLPRLAGVTDTQYF.

V and J are TRBV5-1 and TRBJ2-7, with TRBD1 identical over 11 bases. CDR3 length: 15 residues. Trimming took 3 bases from V and 4 from J; bases not matched to a gene: 6. Germline assignment: CDR1 SGHRS and CDR2 YFSETQ. This CDR3 is CASSSWTGGAYEQYF. CDR3 DNA: TGCGCCAGCAGCTCCTGGACAGGGGGCGCGTACGAGCAGTACTTC.

This sequence joins TRBV7-9 and TRBJ2-1; possibly TRBD1 for D (5 bases). Germline V gene data show CDR1 as SEHNR and CDR2 as FQNEAQ (reference sequence). The V gene lost 1 base and the J gene lost 4 bases, with 11 bases spanning the gap. The CDR3 sequence is 15 residues long. For the CDR3, the DNA is TGTGCCAGCAGCTTAGGCAGGGCGCTATACAATGAGCAGTTCTTC. The encoded protein is CASSLGRALYNEQFF.

J is TRBJ2-7 and V is TRBV4-2, with D possibly matching TRBD1 (5 bases). Germline V gene lookup returns CDR1 LGHNA and CDR2 YNFKEQ. The CDR3 extends over 16 amino acids. Trimming pared 0 bases from V and 0 bases from J, leaving 12 bases between. CDR3 nucleotide sequence: TGTGCCAGCAGCCAAGAGGGGCAGACCCTCTCCTACGAGCAGTACTTC. This codes for CASSQEGQTLSYEQYF.

This sequence joins TRBV9 and TRBJ2-1; 9 nucleotides match TRBD1. The V gene's germline CDR1 is SGDLS and CDR2 YYNGEE. CDR3 length equals 16 residues. V lost 0 bases to trimming and J lost 5 bases; unmatched junction nucleotides: 6. The CDR3 bases are TGTGCCAGCAGCGTAGGGGGAGGGACAGGGAACAATGAGCAGTTCTTC. Translation: CASSVGGGTGNNEQFF. Combining the CDR3 with reference TRBV9 and TRBJ2-1 gives the whole variable domain DSGVTQTPKHLITATGQRVTLRCSPRSGDLSVYWYQQSLDQGLQFLIQYYNGEERAKGNILERFSAQQFPDLHSELNLSSLELGDSALYFCASSVGGGTGNNEQFFGPGTRLTVL.

The genes are TRBV27 and TRBJ2-2; TRBD1 might be the D (5 bases). With 2 bases removed from V and 1 base from J, the gap between germline ends came to 5 bases. CDR3 length: 14 residues. Germline V gene data show CDR1 as MNHEY and CDR2 as SMNVEV (reference sequence). CDR3 sequence reads: CASSLRGNTGELFF. The CDR3 bases are TGTGCCAGCAGTTTAAGGGGGAACACCGGGGAGCTGTTTTTT.

Details on this clone: The same CDR3 can be traced to other DNA sequences in this sample. The chain uses TRBV5-1 and TRBJ2-5; 9 nucleotides agree with TRBD2. Losses at the gene ends were 5 bases for V and 4 bases for J; bases not matched to a gene: 6. The CDR3 has 14 amino acids. CDR1 SGHRS and CDR2 YFSETQ come from the germline V gene. The CDR3 region has the DNA TGCGCCAGCAGTCCAGTAGCGGGAGTAGAGACCCAGTACTTC. Translation: CASSPVAGVETQYF.

This chain connects TRBV5-1 to TRBJ1-4; D is undetermined. The CDR3 extends over 14 amino acids. The V gene's germline CDR1 is SGHRS and CDR2 YFSETQ. With 0 bases removed from V and 8 bases from J, the gap between germline ends came to 11 bases. This CDR3 reads CASSLDVDPEKLFF. In DNA form, the CDR3 reads TGCGCCAGCAGCTTGGACGTGGATCCGGAAAAACTGTTTTTT.

The rearrangement links TRBV9 to TRBJ1-1, with unresolved D. Germline V gene lookup returns CDR1 SGDLS and CDR2 YYNGEE. Trimming shortened V by 0 bases and J by 12 bases, and 15 bases separated the two germline ends. The CDR3 totals 13 residues. The DNA of the CDR3 is TGTGCCAGCAGCGTAGGGATTCTTAACTTGTCTTTCTTT. Its protein is CASSVGILNLSFF.

The V call is TRBV10-3, the J call TRBJ1-1, with D tentatively TRBD1 (5 bases). The CDR3 loop spans 15 amino acids. Deletions cut 6 bases from V and 1 base from J, with 15 bases between. Per germline, CDR1 ENHRY and CDR2 SYGVKD. CDR3 nucleotide sequence: TGTGCCATCAGACCCCACGGGGCACCGAACACTGAAGCTTTCTTT. Protein: CAIRPHGAPNTEAFF.

V is TRBV6-1 and J is TRBJ2-5; maybe TRBD2 (5 bases). V was trimmed by 6 bases and J by 0 bases, leaving 8 bases between them. CDR1 MNHNS and CDR2 SASEGT come from the germline V gene. CDR3 length: 13 residues. CDR3 region: CASRRGYQETQYF. The CDR3 nucleotides are TGTGCCAGCAGAAGAGGGTACCAAGAGACCCAGTACTTC.

The chain links TRBV27 to TRBJ2-7; tentative D call: TRBD2 (5 bases). CDR1 is MNHEY, CDR2 SMNVEV, per germline (reference sequence). This CDR3 is 14 amino acids long. Trimming cost V 1 base and J 0 bases, with 7 bases left between them. The CDR3 spells CASSLLRASYEQYF. CDR3 DNA: TGTGCCAGCAGTTTATTGCGGGCCTCCTACGAGCAGTACTTC.

V gene TRBV27 combines with J gene TRBJ2-7; the D gene is possibly TRBD2 (5 bases). The CDR3 has 13 residues. Trimming left V 2 bases short and J 3 bases short, with 8 bases between. Germline V gene sequence: CDR1 MNHEY, CDR2 SMNVEV (reference sequence). CDR3 sequence (DNA): TGTGCCAGCAGTTTAAGGGAGTTCTACGAGCAGTACTTC. Protein: CASSLREFYEQYF.

V is TRBV19 and J is TRBJ1-2, with D possibly TRBD1 on 5 matching bases. This CDR3 region has 12 residues. V was pared by 4 bases and J by 7 bases, with 10 bases between. The germline CDR1 and CDR2 sequences are LNHDA and SQIVND (reference sequence). CDR3 protein: CASSTQGSGYTF. DNA for the CDR3: TGTGCCAGTAGTACTCAGGGAAGTGGCTACACCTTC. Complete variable domain (other parts from reference TRBV19 and TRBJ1-2): DGGITQSPKYLFRKEGQNVTLSCEQNLNHDAMYWYRQDPGQGLRLIYYSQIVNDFQKGDIAEGYSVSREKKESFPLTVTSAQKNPTAFYLCASSTQGSGYTFGSGTRLTVV.

V usage is TRBV6-5 and J usage is TRBJ2-7; D unclear. Germline CDR1 reads MNHEY; CDR2 reads SVGAGI. The CDR3 contains 13 residues. The V end was cut by 2 bases, the J end by 3 bases, with 8 bases between. The CDR3 region is CASSYDHLYEQYF. The CDR3 DNA follows: TGTGCCAGCAGTTACGACCACCTCTACGAGCAGTACTTC.

This clone appeared a few times. Here the CDR3 DNA reads TGCGCCAGCAGCTTCGTGACGGGAAACACTGAAGCTTTCTTT. Translating gives CASSFVTGNTEAFF. The rearrangement uses TRBV5-1 and TRBJ1-1; no definite D call. There are 14 residues in the CDR3. Germline V gene sequence: CDR1 SGHRS, CDR2 YFSETQ. V was cut by 2 bases and J by 2 bases, with 10 bases left in between.

The chain links TRBV9 to TRBJ1-3, with D maybe TRBD1 (6 bases). The CDR3 consists of 17 residues. Germline assignment: CDR1 SGDLS and CDR2 YYNGEE. V gave up 2 bases and J gave up 0 bases, with 15 bases separating them. CDR3 in amino acids: CASSVRQAATSGNTIYF. The CDR3 DNA is TGTGCCAGCAGCGTGCGACAGGCCGCCACCTCTGGAAACACCATATATTTT.

The chain is built from TRBV2 and TRBJ1-5; no clear D. CDR1 and CDR2 from the germline V gene are SNHLY and FYNNEI. V dropped 8 bases and J dropped 3 bases, with 17 bases sitting between them. This CDR3 has 15 residues. The CDR3 reads CASSAQASYNQPQHF. The CDR3 DNA sequence: TGTGCCAGCTCCGCCCAGGCCAGCTACAATCAGCCCCAGCATTTT.

This clone was counted once. The chain links TRBV2 to TRBJ2-1; D remains ambiguous. Per germline, CDR1 SNHLY and CDR2 FYNNEI. Trimming removed 4 bases at V and 4 bases at J, with 14 bases between. This CDR3 spans 15 amino acids. DNA of the CDR3: TGTGCCAGCAGTGCGGGTTTCCCTCTTTACAATGAGCAGTTCTTC. Its protein is CASSAGFPLYNEQFF. Supplemented by reference TRBV2 and TRBJ2-1, the full variable domain reads EPEVTQTPSHQVTQMGQEVILRCVPISNHLYFYWYRQILGQKVEFLVSFYNNEISEKSEIFDDQFSVERPDGSNFTLKIRSTKLEDSAMYFCASSAGFPLYNEQFFGPGTRLTVL.

The chain is built from TRBV19 and TRBJ1-3; 9 nucleotides agree with TRBD1. Unmatched junction bases numbered 7, after V lost 4 bases and J lost 3 bases. The germline CDR1 and CDR2 sequences are LNHDA and SQIVND (reference sequence). The CDR3 length is 16 residues. Here the CDR3 reads CASSKSGTGFGNTIYF. The CDR3 coding sequence is TGTGCCAGTAGTAAGTCCGGGACAGGGTTTGGAAACACCATATATTTT.

The chain joins TRBV19 to TRBJ2-3; the D gene is possibly TRBD1 (6 bases). The V end lost 4 bases, the J end lost 2 bases, and 16 bases lay between the germline ends. This CDR3 contains 16 residues. Per germline, CDR1 LNHDA and CDR2 SQIVND (reference sequence). The CDR3 sequence: CASSRGSQGLTDTQYF. The CDR3 DNA reads as TGTGCCAGTAGTAGGGGATCACAGGGCCTCACAGATACGCAGTATTTT. The whole variable domain, remainder taken from reference TRBV19 and TRBJ2-3, is DGGITQSPKYLFRKEGQNVTLSCEQNLNHDAMYWYRQDPGQGLRLIYYSQIVNDFQKGDIAEGYSVSREKKESFPLTVTSAQKNPTAFYLCASSRGSQGLTDTQYFGPGTRLTVL.

V and J are TRBV5-6 and TRBJ2-7; perhaps TRBD2 as D (6 bases). This CDR3 has 12 amino acids. Germline CDR1 is SGHDT and CDR2 is YYEEEE. V was cut by 1 base and J by 6 bases, with 8 bases left in between. The CDR3 loop reads CASSLYGGEQYF. The CDR3 DNA follows: TGTGCCAGCAGCTTGTACGGGGGCGAGCAGTACTTC.

This clone was seen a handful of times. J is TRBJ1-2 and V is TRBV6-1; no firm D call. This CDR3 spans 12 amino acids. Germline loops: CDR1 MNHNS, CDR2 SASEGT. V was trimmed by 6 bases and J by 8 bases, leaving 13 bases between them. CDR3 coding DNA: TGTGCCAGCAGAGGGAGCAGCGACGGCTACACCTTC. Its translation: CASRGSSDGYTF.

The genes are TRBV6-1 and TRBJ2-7; possibly TRBD2 for D (7 bases). V was trimmed by 6 bases and J by 2 bases, leaving 11 bases between them. The CDR3 sequence is 13 residues long. Germline V gives CDR1 MNHNS, CDR2 SASEGT. CDR3 loop: CASRGGDPYEQYF. DNA for the CDR3: TGTGCCAGCAGAGGGGGGGACCCCTACGAGCAGTACTTC.

This clone showed up just once. V usage is TRBV10-2 and J usage is TRBJ2-1; 9 bases are shared with TRBD2. With V trimmed by 4 bases and J by 4 bases, 8 bases remained unmatched. Germline V gene data show CDR1 as WSHSY and CDR2 as SAAADI. The CDR3 sequence is 16 residues long. In DNA, the CDR3 is TGCGCCAGCAGTGTGGCGGGAGGGACAGCATACAATGAGCAGTTCTTC. Its protein is CASSVAGGTAYNEQFF.

Comment on this clone: The same CDR3 is also encoded by other DNA sequences in this sample. The J gene is TRBJ1-2, the V gene TRBV25-1; TRBD1 aligns across 7 bases. Germline V CDR1 and CDR2: MGHDK, SYGVNS. The CDR3 sequence is 11 residues long. V lost 6 bases to trimming and J lost 5 bases; unmatched junction nucleotides: 0. The CDR3 loop is CASSRGYGYTF. The CDR3 nucleotides are TGTGCCAGCAGCAGGGGGTATGGCTACACCTTC.

This chain joins TRBV28 and TRBJ2-5, with a weak D call TRBD1 (6 bases). The CDR3 sequence is 13 residues long. The germline gives CDR1 MDHEN, CDR2 SYDVKM. The germline V and J ends were trimmed by 2 bases and 5 bases, with 9 bases remaining between them. The CDR3 sequence: CASSLTTGETQYF. In DNA form, the CDR3 reads TGTGCCAGCAGTTTAACAACAGGGGAGACCCAGTACTTC.